This T cell receptor (beta chain) was captured in a study of shared clonotypes between healthy human individuals. This clone came up a few times. Produced via immunoSEQ multiplex PCR; TCRdb's table is partial and in-frame only. The data contain 850,000 to 1,100,000 clones, 77% of them singletons. This CDR3 has 15 amino acids. Trimming left V 3 bases short and J 6 bases short, with 17 bases between. Looked up from germline, CDR1 is SGHAT and CDR2 is FQNNGV. The chain carries TRBV11-2 and TRBJ1-2; perhaps TRBD1 as D (6 bases). Sequencing input: memory CD4+ T cells from PBMCs. The subset here: CD45RA-negative fraction. The clonotype was recovered from a man younger than 35 in good health. Some clones in this sample may be carry-over from other donors' samples. This chain's CDR3 is CASSFLRGGWNGYTF. The CDR3 DNA follows: TGTGCCAGCAGCTTCCTCAGGGGTGGATGGAATGGCTACACCTTC.